Below are 11 T cell receptor beta chains sequenced from a single sample in a study of OX40 agonist ivuxolimab in advanced cancers. TCRdb keeps only in-frame clones here, not all; method: immunoSEQ multiplex PCR. The sample contains approximately 88,000 clones, about 88% of which appear only once. The material was CD4+ or CD8+ T cells sorted from blood, obtained in a trial of the OX40 agonist ivuxolimab. Receptors originate from an adult with an advanced solid tumor such as melanoma, head and neck, liver or kidney cancer.

The V and J genes are TRBV5-1 and TRBJ2-6; maybe TRBD1 (6 bases). V was trimmed by 2 bases and J by 0 bases, leaving 24 bases between them. The CDR3 runs to 21 residues. CDR1 and CDR2 from the germline V gene are SGHRS and YFSETQ. The CDR3 bases are TGCGCCAGCAGCTTACAGGGAATCGGAATAGTAGTCTCCTCTGGGGCCAACGTCCTGACTTTC. The encoded protein is CASSLQGIGIVVSSGANVLTF.

This clone has just a few counts. The rearrangement uses TRBV5-1 and TRBJ1-1; D might be TRBD1 (5 bases). The CDR3 loop spans 15 amino acids. Trimming stripped 4 bases from V and 2 bases from J, with 15 bases between. CDR1 and CDR2 from the germline V gene are SGHRS and YFSETQ. As DNA, the CDR3 is TGCGCCAGCAGCGCCGGGGACCTTCCTAACACTGAAGCTTTCTTT. As protein: CASSAGDLPNTEAFF.

This clone showed up just once. The rearrangement joins TRBV18 to TRBJ2-3; 7 bases align to TRBD2. The CDR3 extends over 14 amino acids. Germline V gene data show CDR1 as KGHSH and CDR2 as LQKENI. V was clipped by 6 bases and J by 3 bases; unmatched bases: 6. The CDR3 DNA follows: TGTGCCAGCTCCCCTTGGGGGGGAACAGATACGCAGTATTTT. This encodes CASSPWGGTDTQYF. Complete variable domain (other parts from reference TRBV18 and TRBJ2-3): NAGVMQNPRHLVRRRGQEARLRCSPMKGHSHVYWYRQLPEEGLKFMVYLQKENIIDESGMPKERFSAEFPKEGPSILRIQQVVRGDSAAYFCASSPWGGTDTQYFGPGTRLTVL.

This chain joins TRBV4-2 and TRBJ2-4; D is unresolved. The CDR3 totals 15 residues. The germline V gene encodes CDR1 LGHNA and CDR2 YNFKEQ. Deletions cut 4 bases from V and 2 bases from J, with 12 bases between. The CDR3 loop is CASSLDLKTKNIQYF. The CDR3 DNA follows: TGTGCCAGCAGCCTCGACCTTAAGACCAAAAACATTCAGTACTTC.

The V call is TRBV5-5, the J call TRBJ1-5; 7 bases line up with TRBD1. CDR3 size: 16 residues. Germline lookup yields CDR1 SGHKS and CDR2 YYEKEE (reference sequence). The ends lost 2 bases at V and 3 bases at J; junction bases unmatched: 8. The CDR3 nucleotides read TGTGCCAGCAGCTTTAGGGCAGGGGGGATCAATCAGCCCCAGCATTTT. Protein product: CASSFRAGGINQPQHF.

This rearrangement joins TRBV13 to TRBJ2-1; 10 nucleotides align to TRBD1. The length of the CDR3 is 15 residues. The trim removed 3 bases at V and 10 bases at J, leaving 9 bases unmatched. Germline CDR1 is PRHDT and CDR2 is FYEKMQ (reference sequence). The CDR3 region has the DNA TGTGCCAGCAGCTTCAGAGGGACAGGGGTCTCGGAGCAGTTCTTC. Amino acid sequence: CASSFRGTGVSEQFF.

V usage is TRBV25-1 and J usage is TRBJ1-6; the D is unclear. Trimming left V 4 bases short and J 1 base short, with 2 bases between. This CDR3 contains 13 residues. Germline values: CDR1 MGHDK, CDR2 SYGVNS. The CDR3 nucleotides read TGTGCCAGCAGTGTGTCCTATAATTCACCCCTCCACTTT. It is translated as CASSVSYNSPLHF.

The rearrangement links TRBV18 to TRBJ1-2, with no clear D. The CDR3 loop spans 12 amino acids. Germline CDR1 reads KGHSH; CDR2 reads LQKENI. Trimming removed 3 bases at V and 5 bases at J, with 7 bases between. CDR3: CASSPDGYGYTF. The CDR3 DNA reads TGTGCCAGCTCACCCGACGGGTATGGCTACACCTTC.

The chain carries TRBV7-2 and TRBJ2-3; 9 bases are shared with TRBD1. Germline V gives CDR1 SGHTA, CDR2 FQGNSA. The trim removed 5 bases at V and 4 bases at J, leaving 13 bases unmatched. The CDR3 totals 17 residues. The CDR3 reads CASSLHGTGTQADTQYF. Here the CDR3 DNA reads TGTGCCAGCAGCCTCCACGGGACAGGGACACAAGCAGATACGCAGTATTTT.

V is TRBV6-6 and J is TRBJ2-3; D unclear. Germline V gene sequence: CDR1 MNHNY, CDR2 SVGAGI (reference sequence). V lost 7 bases and J lost 0, with 11 bases in between. The CDR3 extends over 14 amino acids. The chain's CDR3 is CASILHPSTDTQYF. As DNA, the CDR3 is TGTGCCAGCATATTACATCCTAGCACAGATACGCAGTATTTT.

This clone was seen at least ten times. The V call is TRBV4-1, the J call TRBJ2-3; D gene uncertain. This CDR3 has 16 residues. Germline lookup yields CDR1 MGHRA and CDR2 YSYEKL. The germline V and J ends were trimmed by 1 base and 0 bases, with 11 bases remaining between them. The CDR3 bases are TGCGCCAGCAGCCAAGTAGATCTAGTTAGCACAGATACGCAGTATTTT. This encodes CASSQVDLVSTDTQYF.